The next 19 T cell receptor beta chains were all read from a single sample in a study of T cells in Graves' hyperthyroidism and ophthalmopathy. The CDR3 regions of TCR beta were amplified from RNA transcripts. When the TCR CDR3 underwent first-round RT-PCR, the HTBI primer set was used. TCRdb analysed the multiplex PCR reads with MiXCR anew, one entry per CDR3 protein. The data hold approximately 640,000 distinct CDR3 sequences, with 17% observed a single time. Material for sequencing was blood. These receptors were collected from a man aged 45-60 years with Graves' hyperthyroidism.

This clonotype has ten or more counts. The rearrangement uses TRBV24-1 and TRBJ2-2; 9 nucleotides align to TRBD1. The CDR3 is made up of 18 amino acids. Germline V lookup: CDR1 KGHDR, CDR2 SFDVKD. Unmatched junction bases numbered 6, after V lost 2 bases and J lost 0 bases. CDR3 sequence reads: CATSDSNRGLSNTGELFF. The CDR3 DNA sequence: TGTGCCACCAGTGATTCAAACAGGGGGCTTTCGAACACCGGGGAGCTGTTTTTT.

This rearrangement joins TRBV10-3 to TRBJ1-1; the match to TRBD1 covers 7 bases. CDR1 and CDR2 from the germline V gene are ENHRY and SYGVKD. V lost 2 bases to trimming and J lost 1 base; unmatched junction nucleotides: 10. The CDR3 contains 17 residues. This CDR3 is CAISETGAQFTNTEAFF. DNA of the CDR3: TGTGCCATCAGTGAGACAGGGGCGCAATTCACGAACACTGAAGCTTTCTTT.

This chain uses TRBV7-2 with TRBJ2-2; perhaps TRBD2 as D (6 bases). Trimming took off 2 bases at V and 7 bases at J, with 14 bases between the two ends. This CDR3 region has 15 residues. Germline CDR1 reads SGHTA; CDR2 reads FQGNSA. Here the CDR3 reads CASSLRREINGELFF. The CDR3 bases are TGTGCCAGCAGCTTAAGGCGGGAAATAAACGGGGAGCTGTTTTTT.

This sequence joins TRBV11-1 and TRBJ1-1, with D possibly TRBD1 on 6 matching bases. V was cut by 1 base and J by 6 bases, with 12 bases left in between. The CDR3 contains 14 residues. The germline V gene encodes CDR1 SGHAT and CDR2 FQDESV (reference sequence). The CDR3 region is CASSLEGGRSEAFF. Written as DNA, the CDR3 is TGTGCCAGCAGCTTAGAAGGGGGTCGCTCTGAAGCTTTCTTT.

This clonotype was seen more than once but under ten times. CDR3 bases: TGCAGTGCTAGAGTAATAGAGGTCGAGAATTCACCCCTCCACTTT. Protein product: CSARVIEVENSPLHF. The chain recombines TRBV20-1 with TRBJ1-6; D ambiguous. The CDR3 is 15 residues long. Germline V gene lookup returns CDR1 DFQATT and CDR2 SNEGSKA (reference sequence). V shed 1 base and J shed 7 bases, with 14 bases lying between them.

This clonotype was recorded a few times. The V call is TRBV7-9, the J call TRBJ2-5; D is perhaps TRBD1 (5 bases). The CDR3 length is 15 residues. V lost 0 bases and J 2 bases, leaving 10 bases between the germline ends. Germline V gives CDR1 SEHNR, CDR2 FQNEAQ (reference sequence). The CDR3 spells CASSLAVRQQETQYF. CDR3 in DNA: TGTGCCAGCAGCTTAGCCGTCAGACAGCAAGAGACCCAGTACTTC.

In its sample, this clonotype was seen many times. The chain links TRBV5-1 to TRBJ2-1; 9 positions agree with TRBD2. Unmatched junction bases numbered 12, after V lost 3 bases and J lost 8 bases. Germline CDR1 and CDR2: SGHRS and YFSETQ. The CDR3 is 16 residues long. The CDR3 nucleotides read TGCGCCAGCAGCTCGAATAGCGGGAGAATCTTCGATGAGCAGTTCTTC. It translates to CASSSNSGRIFDEQFF. Complete variable domain (other parts from reference TRBV5-1 and TRBJ2-1): KAGVTQTPRYLIKTRGQQVTLSCSPISGHRSVSWYQQTPGQGLQFLFEYFSETQRNKGNFPGRFSGRQFSNSRSEMNVSTLELGDSALYLCASSSNSGRIFDEQFFGPGTRLTVL.

A few counts support this clonotype. The gene calls are TRBV19 and TRBJ2-3; TRBD2 is a possible D gene (6 bases). V was cut by 1 base and J by 0 bases, with 8 bases left in between. The CDR3 sequence is 15 residues long. In germline, CDR1 is LNHDA, CDR2 SQIVND (reference sequence). For the CDR3, the DNA is TGTGCCAGTAGTATAGTTGCGGGAAGCACAGATACGCAGTATTTT. Translating it yields CASSIVAGSTDTQYF.

This clonotype was observed a few times. The gene calls are TRBV10-2 and TRBJ1-4; D not resolved. Germline V gives CDR1 WSHSY, CDR2 SAAADI. The V gene lost 3 bases and the J gene lost 0 bases, with 8 bases spanning the gap. This CDR3 spans 15 amino acids. The CDR3: CASSDEFATNEKLFF. DNA for the CDR3: TGCGCCAGCAGTGACGAATTCGCAACTAATGAAAAACTGTTTTTT.

This clonotype has at least ten counts. The rearrangement uses TRBV27 and TRBJ1-5; D is undetermined. CDR1 MNHEY and CDR2 SMNVEV come from the germline V gene (reference sequence). V lost 6 bases and J lost 2, with 14 bases in between. The CDR3 loop spans 15 amino acids. CDR3 coding DNA: TGTGCCAGCAGACCCCGCCTGGGCGGCAATCAGCCCCAGCATTTT. This encodes CASRPRLGGNQPQHF.

This clonotype has only a few counts. The V gene is TRBV30, the J gene TRBJ1-2; 9 nucleotides agree with TRBD1. There are 14 residues in the CDR3. Germline loops: CDR1 GTSNPN, CDR2 SVGIG (reference sequence). V lost 3 bases, J lost 8 bases, and 10 bases stayed unmatched. The CDR3 sequence: CAWRETGGGWGYTF. The DNA for the CDR3 is TGTGCCTGGAGGGAAACAGGGGGCGGGTGGGGCTACACCTTC.

This clonotype was picked up many times. This chain joins TRBV5-1 and TRBJ1-1; D is uncertain. Trimming took off 3 bases at V and 4 bases at J, with 10 bases between the two ends. The CDR3 contains 13 residues. The germline CDR1 and CDR2 sequences are SGHRS and YFSETQ. The CDR3 DNA follows: TGCGCCAGCAGCTCCCCGGGGTCCACTGAAGCTTTCTTT. This gives the protein CASSSPGSTEAFF.

The sample holds many counts of this clonotype. The gene calls are TRBV9 and TRBJ2-1; weak D call: TRBD2 (6 bases). V lost 2 bases and J 9 bases, leaving 15 bases between the germline ends. The CDR3 covers 14 residues. Per germline, CDR1 SGDLS and CDR2 YYNGEE. This CDR3 reads CASSVYGTAGEQFF. The CDR3 nucleotides read TGTGCCAGCAGCGTTTATGGGACTGCGGGTGAGCAGTTCTTC.

Ten or more counts support this clonotype. This chain joins TRBV11-2 and TRBJ2-7, with 10 bases matching TRBD1. After removal of 1 base from V and 2 bases from J, the junction contained 2 bases not matched to a gene. Germline-derived CDR1 and CDR2 are SGHAT and FQNNGV. The CDR3 is made up of 15 amino acids. The chain's CDR3 is CASSLVGQGTYEQYF. DNA for the CDR3: TGTGCCAGCAGCTTAGTGGGACAGGGGACCTACGAGCAGTACTTC. The full variable domain, with the rest looked up from reference TRBV11-2 and TRBJ2-7, is EAGVAQSPRYKIIEKRQSVAFWCNPISGHATLYWYQQILGQGPKLLIQFQNNGVVDDSQLPKDRFSAERLKGVDSTLKIQPAKLEDSAVYLCASSLVGQGTYEQYFGPGTRLTVT.

This clonotype was detected many times. V usage is TRBV6-1 and J usage is TRBJ1-2, with D perhaps TRBD1 (5 bases). The CDR3 runs 11 residues. The V end lost 5 bases, the J end lost 8 bases, and 9 bases lay between the germline ends. Germline loops: CDR1 MNHNS, CDR2 SASEGT. The CDR3 DNA reads TGTGCCAGCAGTCCAGGGTTCGGCTACACCTTC. The encoded protein is CASSPGFGYTF.

This clonotype was detected ten times or more. This chain connects TRBV27 to TRBJ2-4; D is possibly TRBD1 (6 bases). Germline CDR1 is MNHEY and CDR2 is SMNVEV (reference sequence). Between the trimmed V and J ends, which lost 2 bases and 1 base, there was a span of 9 bases. This CDR3 is 15 amino acids long. In nucleotides, the CDR3 is TGTGCCAGCAGTTTAAGCCAGGGGGCCAAAAACATTCAGTACTTC. The encoded protein is CASSLSQGAKNIQYF.

There are many counts of this clonotype. This sequence joins TRBV11-2 and TRBJ2-1; tentatively, D is TRBD1 (5 bases). With 3 bases removed from V and 12 bases from J, the gap between germline ends came to 15 bases. The CDR3 spans 13 residues. Per the germline V gene, CDR1 is SGHAT and CDR2 is FQNNGV. CDR3 loop: CASSFSRSGWQFF. The DNA for the CDR3 is TGTGCCAGCAGCTTTTCCCGGTCAGGGTGGCAGTTCTTC.

The table lists this clonotype with many counts. The chain links TRBV20-1 to TRBJ2-1; 9 nucleotides agree with TRBD1. CDR1 DFQATT and CDR2 SNEGSKA come from the germline V gene (reference sequence). The CDR3 is made up of 16 amino acids. In DNA, the CDR3 is TGCAGCGCCGGGACAGGGACATCGGGCTCCTACAATGAGCAGTTCTTC. The encoded protein is CSAGTGTSGSYNEQFF.

V usage is TRBV2 and J usage is TRBJ1-1, with 8 bases fitting TRBD1. V lost 3 bases to trimming and J lost 1 base; unmatched junction nucleotides: 1. The length of the CDR3 is 14 residues. Germline lookup yields CDR1 SNHLY and CDR2 FYNNEI. DNA for the CDR3: TGTGCCAGCAGTGAGACAGGGGCGAACACTGAAGCTTTCTTT. Protein product: CASSETGANTEAFF.